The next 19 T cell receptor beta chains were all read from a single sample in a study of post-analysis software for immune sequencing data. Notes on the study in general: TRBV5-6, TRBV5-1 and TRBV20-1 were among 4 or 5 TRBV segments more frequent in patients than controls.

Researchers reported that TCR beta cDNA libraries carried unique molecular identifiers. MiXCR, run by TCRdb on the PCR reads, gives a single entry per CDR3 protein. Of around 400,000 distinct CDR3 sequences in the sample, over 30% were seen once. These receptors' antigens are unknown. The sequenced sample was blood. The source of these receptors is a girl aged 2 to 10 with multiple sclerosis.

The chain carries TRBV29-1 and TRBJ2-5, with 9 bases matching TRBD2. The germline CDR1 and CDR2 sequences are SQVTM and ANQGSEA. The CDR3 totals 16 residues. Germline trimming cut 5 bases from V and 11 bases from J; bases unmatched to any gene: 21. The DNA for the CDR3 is TGCAGCGTTCCGGAGACCGGGACTAGCCGGTTACATGAGCAGTACTTC. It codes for CSVPETGTSRLHEQYF.

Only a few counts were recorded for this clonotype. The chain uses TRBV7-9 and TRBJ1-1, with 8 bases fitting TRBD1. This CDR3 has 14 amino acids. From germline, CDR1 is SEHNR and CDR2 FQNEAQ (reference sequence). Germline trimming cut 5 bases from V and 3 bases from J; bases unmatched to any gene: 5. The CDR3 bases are TGTGCCAGCAGCCACCCAGGGGGCTACACTGAAGCTTTCTTT. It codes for CASSHPGGYTEAFF.

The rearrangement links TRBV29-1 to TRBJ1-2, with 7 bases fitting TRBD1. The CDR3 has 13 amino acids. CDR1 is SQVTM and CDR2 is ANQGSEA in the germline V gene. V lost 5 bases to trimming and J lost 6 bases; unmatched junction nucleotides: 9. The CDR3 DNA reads TGCAGCGTTACAATGACAGGGAGAGATGGCTACACCTTC. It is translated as CSVTMTGRDGYTF.

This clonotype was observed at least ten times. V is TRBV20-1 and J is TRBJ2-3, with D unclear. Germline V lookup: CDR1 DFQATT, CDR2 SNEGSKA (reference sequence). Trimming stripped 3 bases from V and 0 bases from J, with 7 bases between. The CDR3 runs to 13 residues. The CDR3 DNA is TGCAGTGCTAGTCGGGTTAGCACAGATACGCAGTATTTT. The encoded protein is CSASRVSTDTQYF.

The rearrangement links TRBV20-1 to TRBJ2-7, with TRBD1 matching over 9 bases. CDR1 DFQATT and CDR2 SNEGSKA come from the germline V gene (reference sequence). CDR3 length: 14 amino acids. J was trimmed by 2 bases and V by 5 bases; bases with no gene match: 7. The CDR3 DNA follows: TGCAGTGCTGATCCGGGACAGGGTACCTACGAGCAGTACTTC. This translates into CSADPGQGTYEQYF.

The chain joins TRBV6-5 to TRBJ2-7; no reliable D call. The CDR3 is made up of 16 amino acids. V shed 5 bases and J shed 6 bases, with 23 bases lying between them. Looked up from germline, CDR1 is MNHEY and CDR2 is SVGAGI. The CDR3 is CASSTKFWSSLSEQYF. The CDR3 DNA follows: TGTGCCAGCAGTACCAAGTTCTGGTCGTCCCTCTCCGAGCAGTACTTC.

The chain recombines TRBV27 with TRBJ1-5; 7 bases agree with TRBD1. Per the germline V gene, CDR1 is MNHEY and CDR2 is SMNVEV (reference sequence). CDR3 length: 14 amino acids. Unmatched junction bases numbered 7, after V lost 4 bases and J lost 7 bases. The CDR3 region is CASSYDRVQQPQHF. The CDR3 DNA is TGTGCCAGCAGTTACGACAGGGTCCAGCAGCCCCAGCATTTT.

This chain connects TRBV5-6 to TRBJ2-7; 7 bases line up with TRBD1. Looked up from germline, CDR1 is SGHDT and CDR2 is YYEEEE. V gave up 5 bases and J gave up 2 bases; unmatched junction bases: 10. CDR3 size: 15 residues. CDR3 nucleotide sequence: TGTGCCAGCAGACAGAGGACAGGAATAACCTACGAGCAGTACTTC. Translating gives CASRQRTGITYEQYF.

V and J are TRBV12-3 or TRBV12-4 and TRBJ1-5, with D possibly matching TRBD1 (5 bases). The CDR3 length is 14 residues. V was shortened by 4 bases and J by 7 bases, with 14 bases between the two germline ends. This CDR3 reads CASSWGRVGQPQHF. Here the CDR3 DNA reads TGTGCCAGCAGTTGGGGCAGGGTTGGCCAGCCCCAGCATTTT.

The CDR3 sequence: CASSLHGWGTEAFF. The DNA for the CDR3 is TGTGCCAGCAGTTTACACGGATGGGGCACTGAAGCTTTCTTT. J is TRBJ1-1 and V is TRBV28; unclear D gene. The CDR3 extends over 14 amino acids. Germline V gene sequence: CDR1 MDHEN, CDR2 SYDVKM. The ends were cut back, 2 bases at V and 4 bases at J, with 11 bases in the middle.

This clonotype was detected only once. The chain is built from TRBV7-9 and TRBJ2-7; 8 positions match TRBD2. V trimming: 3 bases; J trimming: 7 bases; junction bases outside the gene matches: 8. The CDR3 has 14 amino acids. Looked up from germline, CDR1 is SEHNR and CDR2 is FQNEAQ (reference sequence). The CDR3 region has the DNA TGTGCCAGCAGCTTTAGCGGGATCCATAGGGAGCAGTACTTC. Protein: CASSFSGIHREQYF.

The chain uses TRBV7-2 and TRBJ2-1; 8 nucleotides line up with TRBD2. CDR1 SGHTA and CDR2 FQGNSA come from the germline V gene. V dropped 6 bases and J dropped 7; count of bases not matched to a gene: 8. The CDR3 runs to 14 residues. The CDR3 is CASRPGRGGNEQFF. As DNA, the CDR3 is TGTGCCAGCAGACCAGGACGGGGGGGGAATGAGCAGTTCTTC.

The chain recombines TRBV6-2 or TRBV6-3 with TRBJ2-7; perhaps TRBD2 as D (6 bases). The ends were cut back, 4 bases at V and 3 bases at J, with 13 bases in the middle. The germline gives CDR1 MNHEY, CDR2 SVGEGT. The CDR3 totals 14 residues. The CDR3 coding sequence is TGTGCCAGCAGTTGGGGGGATAGTGACTACGAGCAGTACTTC. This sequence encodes CASSWGDSDYEQYF.

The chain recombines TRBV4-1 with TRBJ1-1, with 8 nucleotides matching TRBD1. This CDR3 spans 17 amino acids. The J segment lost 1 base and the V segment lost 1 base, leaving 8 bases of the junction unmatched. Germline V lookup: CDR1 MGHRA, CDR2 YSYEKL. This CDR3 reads CASSQGPGQGQNTEAFF. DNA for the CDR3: TGCGCCAGCAGCCAAGGCCCAGGACAGGGTCAGAACACTGAAGCTTTCTTT.

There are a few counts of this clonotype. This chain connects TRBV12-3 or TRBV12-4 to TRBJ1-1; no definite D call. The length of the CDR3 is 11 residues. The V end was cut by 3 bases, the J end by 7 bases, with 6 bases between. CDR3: CASSFYSEAFF. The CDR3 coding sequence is TGTGCCAGCAGTTTCTACAGTGAAGCTTTCTTT.

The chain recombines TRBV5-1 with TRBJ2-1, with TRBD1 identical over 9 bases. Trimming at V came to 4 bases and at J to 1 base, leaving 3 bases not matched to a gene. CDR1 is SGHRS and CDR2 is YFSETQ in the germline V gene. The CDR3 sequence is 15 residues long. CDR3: CASSRGQGSYNEQFF. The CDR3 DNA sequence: TGCGCCAGCAGCAGAGGACAGGGGTCCTACAATGAGCAGTTCTTC.

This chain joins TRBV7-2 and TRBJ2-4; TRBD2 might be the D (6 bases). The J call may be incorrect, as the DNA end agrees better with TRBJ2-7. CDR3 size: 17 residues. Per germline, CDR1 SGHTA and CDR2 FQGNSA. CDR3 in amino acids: CASSLSYPSVPTYEQYF. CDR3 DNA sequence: TGTGCCAGCAGCTTAAGTTATCCTAGCGTACCTACCTACGAGCAGTACTTC.

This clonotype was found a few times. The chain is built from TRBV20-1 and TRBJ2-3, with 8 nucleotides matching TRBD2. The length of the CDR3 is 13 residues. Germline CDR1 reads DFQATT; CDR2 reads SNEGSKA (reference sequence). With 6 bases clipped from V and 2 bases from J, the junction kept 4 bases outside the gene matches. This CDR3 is CSASGGYTDTQYF. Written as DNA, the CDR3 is TGCAGTGCCAGCGGGGGATACACAGATACGCAGTATTTT.

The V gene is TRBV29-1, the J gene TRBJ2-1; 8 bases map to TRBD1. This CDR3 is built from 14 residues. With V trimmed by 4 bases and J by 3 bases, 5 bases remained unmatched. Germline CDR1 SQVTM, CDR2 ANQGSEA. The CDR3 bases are TGCAGCGTTGTCGACAGGGGATGCTACAATGAGCAGTTCTTC. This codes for CSVVDRGCYNEQFF.